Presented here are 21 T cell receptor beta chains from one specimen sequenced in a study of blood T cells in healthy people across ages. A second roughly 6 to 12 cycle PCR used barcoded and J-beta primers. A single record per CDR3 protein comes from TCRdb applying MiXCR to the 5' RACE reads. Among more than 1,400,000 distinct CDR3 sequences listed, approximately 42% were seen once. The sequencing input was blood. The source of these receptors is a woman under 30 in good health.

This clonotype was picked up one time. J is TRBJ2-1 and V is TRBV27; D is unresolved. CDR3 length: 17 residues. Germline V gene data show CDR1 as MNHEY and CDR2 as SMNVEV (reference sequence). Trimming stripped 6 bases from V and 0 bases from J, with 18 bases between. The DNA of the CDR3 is TGTGCCAGCAGGGAAAAAGACCTGGTAAGCTCCTACAATGAGCAGTTCTTC. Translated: CASREKDLVSSYNEQFF.

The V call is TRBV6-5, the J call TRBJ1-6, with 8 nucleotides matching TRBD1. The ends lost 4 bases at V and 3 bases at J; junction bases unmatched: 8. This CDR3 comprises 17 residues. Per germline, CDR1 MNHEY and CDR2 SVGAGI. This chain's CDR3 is CASSSLGTGLYNSPLHF. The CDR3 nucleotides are TGTGCCAGCAGTTCCCTCGGGACAGGTCTCTATAATTCACCCCTCCACTTT.

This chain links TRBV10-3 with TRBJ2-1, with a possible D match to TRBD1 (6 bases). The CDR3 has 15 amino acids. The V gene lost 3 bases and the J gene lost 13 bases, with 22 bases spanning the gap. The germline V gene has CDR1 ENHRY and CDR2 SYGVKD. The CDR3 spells CAISDTRGGRETQFF. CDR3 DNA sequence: TGTGCCATCAGTGACACTAGAGGGGGAAGAGAGACCCAGTTCTTC.

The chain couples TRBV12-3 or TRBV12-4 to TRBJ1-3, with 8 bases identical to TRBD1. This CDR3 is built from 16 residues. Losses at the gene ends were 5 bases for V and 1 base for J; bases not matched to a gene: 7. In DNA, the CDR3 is TGTGCCAGCAGTACCCGACAGGGGCGGTCTGGAAACACCATATATTTT. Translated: CASSTRQGRSGNTIYF.

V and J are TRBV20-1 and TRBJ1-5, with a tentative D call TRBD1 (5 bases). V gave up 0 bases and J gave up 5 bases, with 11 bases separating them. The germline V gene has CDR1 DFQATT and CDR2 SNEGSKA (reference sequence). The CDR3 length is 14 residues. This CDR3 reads CSAREGAADQPQHF. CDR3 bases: TGCAGTGCTAGAGAAGGGGCGGCGGATCAGCCCCAGCATTTT.

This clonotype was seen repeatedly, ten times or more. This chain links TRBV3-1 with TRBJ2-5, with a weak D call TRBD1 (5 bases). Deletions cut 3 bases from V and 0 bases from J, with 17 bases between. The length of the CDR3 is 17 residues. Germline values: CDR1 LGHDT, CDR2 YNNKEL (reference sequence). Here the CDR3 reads CASSQSLWGSYQETQYF. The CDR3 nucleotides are TGTGCCAGCAGCCAGTCTCTCTGGGGCAGTTACCAAGAGACCCAGTACTTC.

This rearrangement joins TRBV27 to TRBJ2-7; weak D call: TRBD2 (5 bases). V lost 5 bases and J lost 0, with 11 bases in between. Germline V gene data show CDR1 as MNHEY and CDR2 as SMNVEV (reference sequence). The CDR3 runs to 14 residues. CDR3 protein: CASSPERVSYEQYF. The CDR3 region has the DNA TGTGCCAGCAGTCCCGAGAGGGTCTCCTACGAGCAGTACTTC.

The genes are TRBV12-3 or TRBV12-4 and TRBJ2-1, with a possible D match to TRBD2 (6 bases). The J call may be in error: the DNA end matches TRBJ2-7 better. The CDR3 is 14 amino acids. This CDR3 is CASSPRDSYNEQYF. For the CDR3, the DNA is TGTGCCAGCAGTCCCCGGGACTCCTACAATGAGCAGTACTTC.

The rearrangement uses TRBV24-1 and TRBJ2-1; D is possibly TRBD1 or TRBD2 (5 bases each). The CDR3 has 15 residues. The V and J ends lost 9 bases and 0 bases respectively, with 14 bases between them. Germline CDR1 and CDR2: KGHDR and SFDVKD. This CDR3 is CATCVRGVSYNEQFF. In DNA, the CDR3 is TGTGCCACCTGTGTAAGGGGAGTCTCCTACAATGAGCAGTTCTTC.

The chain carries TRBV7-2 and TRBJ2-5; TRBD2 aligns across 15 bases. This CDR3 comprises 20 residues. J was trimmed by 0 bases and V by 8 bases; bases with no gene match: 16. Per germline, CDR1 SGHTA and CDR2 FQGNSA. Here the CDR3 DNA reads TGTGCCAGCCTCAACCAGGGACTAGCGGGGGGTAAAGGGTACCAAGAGACCCAGTACTTC. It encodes CASLNQGLAGGKGYQETQYF. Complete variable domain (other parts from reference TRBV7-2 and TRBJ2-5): GAGVSQSPSNKVTEKGKDVELRCDPISGHTALYWYRQSLGQGLEFLIYFQGNSAPDKSGLPSDRFSAERTGGSVSTLTIQRTQQEDSAVYLCASLNQGLAGGKGYQETQYFGPGTRLLVL.

CDR3 loop: CASSYSNSLPYEQYF. CDR3 nucleotide sequence: TGTGCCAGCAGTTACTCGAACAGTCTTCCCTACGAGCAGTACTTC. V and J are TRBV6-2 or TRBV6-3 and TRBJ2-7; no clear D. Germline V gene data show CDR1 as MNHEY and CDR2 as SVGEGT. The germline V and J ends were trimmed by 0 bases and 2 bases, with 11 bases remaining between them. This CDR3 contains 15 residues.

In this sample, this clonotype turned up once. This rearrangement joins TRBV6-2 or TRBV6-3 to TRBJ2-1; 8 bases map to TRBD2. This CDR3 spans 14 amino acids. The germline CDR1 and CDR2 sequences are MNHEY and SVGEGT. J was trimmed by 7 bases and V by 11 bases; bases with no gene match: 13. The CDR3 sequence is CAGTLAGPRNEQFF. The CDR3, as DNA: TGTGCCGGCACTCTAGCGGGCCCTAGAAATGAGCAGTTCTTC.

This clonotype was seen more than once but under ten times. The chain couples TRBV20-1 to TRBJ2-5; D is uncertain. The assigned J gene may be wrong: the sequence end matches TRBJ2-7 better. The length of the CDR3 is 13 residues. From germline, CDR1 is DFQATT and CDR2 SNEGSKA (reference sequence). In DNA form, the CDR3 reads TGCAGTGTTCGCCACCCTAAGAGGTACGAGCAGTACTTC. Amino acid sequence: CSVRHPKRYEQYF.

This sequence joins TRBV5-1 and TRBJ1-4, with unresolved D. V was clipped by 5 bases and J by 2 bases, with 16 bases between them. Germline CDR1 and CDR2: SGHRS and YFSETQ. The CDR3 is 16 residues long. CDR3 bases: TGCGCCAGCAGACACCGGGGTGCACAGACTAATGAAAAACTGTTTTTT. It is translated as CASRHRGAQTNEKLFF. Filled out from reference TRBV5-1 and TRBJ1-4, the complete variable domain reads KAGVTQTPRYLIKTRGQQVTLSCSPISGHRSVSWYQQTPGQGLQFLFEYFSETQRNKGNFPGRFSGRQFSNSRSEMNVSTLELGDSALYLCASRHRGAQTNEKLFFGSGTQLSVL.

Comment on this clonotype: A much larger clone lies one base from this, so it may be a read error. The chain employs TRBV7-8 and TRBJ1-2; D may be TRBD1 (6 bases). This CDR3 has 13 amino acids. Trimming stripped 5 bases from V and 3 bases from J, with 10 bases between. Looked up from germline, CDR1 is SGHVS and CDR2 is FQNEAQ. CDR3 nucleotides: TGTGCCAGCAGCCGGGACACGGACTATGGCTACACCTTC. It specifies CASSRDTDYGYTF.

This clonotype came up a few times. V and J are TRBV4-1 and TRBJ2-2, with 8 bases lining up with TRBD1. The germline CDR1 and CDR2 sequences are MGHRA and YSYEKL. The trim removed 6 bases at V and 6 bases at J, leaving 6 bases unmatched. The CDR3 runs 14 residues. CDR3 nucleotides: TGCGCCAGCAGAGGACAGGGAGTATCCGGGGAGCTGTTTTTT. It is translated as CASRGQGVSGELFF.

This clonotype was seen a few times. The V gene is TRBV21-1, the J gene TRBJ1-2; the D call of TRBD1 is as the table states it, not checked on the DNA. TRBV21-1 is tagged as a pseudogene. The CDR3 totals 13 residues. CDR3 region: CASSARDRPGYTF. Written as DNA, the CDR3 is TGTGCCAGCAGCGCCCGGGACAGGCCGGGCTACACCTTC.

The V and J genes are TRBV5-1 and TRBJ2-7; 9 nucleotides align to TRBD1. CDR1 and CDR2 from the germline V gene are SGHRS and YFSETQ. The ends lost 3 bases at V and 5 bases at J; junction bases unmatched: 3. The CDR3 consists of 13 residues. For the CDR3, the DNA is TGCGCCAGCAGCTGGGGACAGGGTGACGAGCAGTACTTC. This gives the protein CASSWGQGDEQYF.

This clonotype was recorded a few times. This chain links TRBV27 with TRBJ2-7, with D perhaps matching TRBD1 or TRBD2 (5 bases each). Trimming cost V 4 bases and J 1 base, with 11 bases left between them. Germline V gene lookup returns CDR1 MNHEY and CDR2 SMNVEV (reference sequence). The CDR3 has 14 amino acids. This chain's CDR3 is CASSYRDESYEQYF. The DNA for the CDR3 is TGTGCCAGCAGTTACCGGGACGAGTCCTACGAGCAGTACTTC.

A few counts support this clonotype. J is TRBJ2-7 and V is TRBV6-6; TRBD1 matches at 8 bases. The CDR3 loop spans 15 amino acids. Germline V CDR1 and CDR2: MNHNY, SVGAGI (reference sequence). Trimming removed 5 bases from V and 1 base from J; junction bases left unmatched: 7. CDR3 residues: CASSRRRTGSYEQYF. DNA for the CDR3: TGTGCCAGCAGTCGACGGCGGACAGGGTCCTACGAGCAGTACTTC.

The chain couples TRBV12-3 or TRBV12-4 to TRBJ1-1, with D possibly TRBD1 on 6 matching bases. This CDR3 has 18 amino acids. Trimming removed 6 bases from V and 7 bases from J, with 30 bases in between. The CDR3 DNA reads TGTGCCAGCAGGACCGAGGGGCCTGAATCGCAGGGGTTCAATGAAGCTTTCTTT. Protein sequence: CASRTEGPESQGFNEAFF.